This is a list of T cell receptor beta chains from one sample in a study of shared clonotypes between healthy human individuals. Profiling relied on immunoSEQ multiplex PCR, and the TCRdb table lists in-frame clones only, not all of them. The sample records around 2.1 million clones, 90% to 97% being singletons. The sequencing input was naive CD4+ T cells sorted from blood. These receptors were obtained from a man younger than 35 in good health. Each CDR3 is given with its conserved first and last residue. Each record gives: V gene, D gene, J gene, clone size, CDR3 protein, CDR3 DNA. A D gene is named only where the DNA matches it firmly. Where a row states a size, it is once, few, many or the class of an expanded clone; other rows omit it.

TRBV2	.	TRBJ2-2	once	CASSGGQTAAGELFF	TGTGCCAGCAGTGGCGGGCAAACAGCGGCCGGGGAGCTGTTTTTT
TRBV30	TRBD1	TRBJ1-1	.	CACSTGGHTEAFF	TGTGCCTGTTCGACAGGGGGCCACACTGAAGCTTTCTTT
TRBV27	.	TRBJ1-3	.	CASSKRAGTAGNTIYF	TGTGCCAGCAGTAAACGGGCGGGAACAGCTGGAAACACCATATATTTT
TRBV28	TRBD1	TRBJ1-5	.	CASSFRAGGFYSNQPQHF	TGTGCCAGCAGTTTCCGGGCAGGGGGATTTTATAGCAATCAGCCCCAGCATTTT
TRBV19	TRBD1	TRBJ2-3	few	CASSFTGGTDTQYF	TGTGCCAGTAGTTTTACAGGGGGCACAGATACGCAGTATTTT
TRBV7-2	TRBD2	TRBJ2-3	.	CASSLALGRTSGSTDTQYF	TGTGCCAGCAGCTTAGCACTAGGCCGGACTAGCGGGAGTACAGATACGCAGTATTTT
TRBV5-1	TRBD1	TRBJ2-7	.	CASSPDRGPYEQYF	TGCGCCAGCAGCCCGGACAGGGGCCCCTACGAGCAGTACTTC
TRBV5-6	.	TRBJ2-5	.	CASSFERGNRQETQYF	TGTGCCAGCAGCTTTGAACGTGGCAACCGTCAAGAGACCCAGTACTTC
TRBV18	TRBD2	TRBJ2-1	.	CASSLGLAGVYNEQFF	TGTGCCAGCTCACTCGGACTAGCGGGAGTCTACAATGAGCAGTTCTTC
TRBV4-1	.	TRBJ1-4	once	CASSQGTGEKLFF	TGCGCCAGCAGCCAAGGCACAGGAGAAAAACTGTTTTTT
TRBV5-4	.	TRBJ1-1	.	CASSLSRDATEAFF	TGTGCCAGCAGCTTGAGTCGGGATGCCACTGAAGCTTTCTTT
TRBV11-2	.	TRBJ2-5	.	CASSLVYGYQETQYF	TGTGCCAGCAGCTTAGTGTACGGCTACCAAGAGACCCAGTACTTC
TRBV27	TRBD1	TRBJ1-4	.	CASSTPTGGGGEKLFF	TGTGCCAGCAGTACCCCGACAGGGGGCGGTGGAGAAAAACTGTTTTTT
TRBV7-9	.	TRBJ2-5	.	CASSLAGVETQYF	TGTGCCAGCAGCTTAGCTGGGGTCGAGACCCAGTACTTC
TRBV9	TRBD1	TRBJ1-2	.	CASSVEGTANYGYTF	TGTGCCAGCAGCGTAGAAGGGACAGCAAACTATGGCTACACCTTC
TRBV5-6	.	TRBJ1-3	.	CASSWTGAGNTIYF	TGTGCCAGCAGCTGGACGGGCGCTGGAAACACCATATATTTT